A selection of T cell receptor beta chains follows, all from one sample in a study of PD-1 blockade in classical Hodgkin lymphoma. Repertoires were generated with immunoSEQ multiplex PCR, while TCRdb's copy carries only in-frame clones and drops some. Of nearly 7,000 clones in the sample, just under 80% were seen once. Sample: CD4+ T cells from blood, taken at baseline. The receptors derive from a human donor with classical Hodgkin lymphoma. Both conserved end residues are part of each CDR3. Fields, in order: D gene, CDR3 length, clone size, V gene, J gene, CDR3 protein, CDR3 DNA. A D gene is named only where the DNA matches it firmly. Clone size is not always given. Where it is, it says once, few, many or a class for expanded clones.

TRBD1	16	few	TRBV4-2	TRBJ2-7	CASSPETQGASYEQYF	TGTGCCAGCAGCCCAGAAACACAGGGGGCCTCCTACGAGCAGTACTTC
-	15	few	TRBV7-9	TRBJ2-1	CASSPRVGSADEQFF	TGTGCCAGCAGCCCCCGTGTGGGTAGCGCCGATGAGCAGTTCTTC
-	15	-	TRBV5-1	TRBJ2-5	CASSPGFTPQETQYF	TGCGCCAGCAGCCCGGGCTTCACCCCACAAGAGACCCAGTACTTC
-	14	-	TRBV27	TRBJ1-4	CASHRQATNEKLFF	TGTGCCAGCCACCGGCAGGCAACTAATGAAAAACTGTTTTTT
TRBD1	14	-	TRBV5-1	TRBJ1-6	CASSPDRGGSPLHF	TGCGCCAGCAGCCCTGACAGGGGTGGTTCACCCCTCCACTTT
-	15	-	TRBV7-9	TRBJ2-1	CASSLEAAAYNEQFF	TGTGCCAGCAGCTTAGAGGCGGCGGCCTACAATGAGCAGTTCTTC
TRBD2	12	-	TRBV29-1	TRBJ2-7	CSVGGGSQEQYF	TGCAGCGTGGGCGGGGGTAGCCAGGAGCAGTACTTC
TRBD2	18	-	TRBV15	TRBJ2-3	CATSSPPGRAGVTDTQYF	TGTGCCACCAGCAGTCCCCCCGGGAGGGCCGGGGTGACAGATACGCAGTATTTT
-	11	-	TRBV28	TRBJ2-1	CASSKYNEQFF	TGTGCCAGCAGCAAGTACAATGAGCAGTTCTTC
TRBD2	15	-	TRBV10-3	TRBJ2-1	CAISVAGGVYNEQFF	TGTGCCATCAGTGTAGCGGGGGGGGTCTACAATGAGCAGTTCTTC
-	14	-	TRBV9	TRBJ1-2	CASSAMVEYYGYTF	TGTGCCAGCAGCGCTATGGTGGAGTATTATGGCTACACCTTC
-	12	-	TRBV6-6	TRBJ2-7	CASSYGFYEQYF	TGTGCCAGCAGTTACGGCTTCTACGAGCAGTACTTC
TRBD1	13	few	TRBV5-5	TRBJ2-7	CASSTTGAYEQYF	TGTGCCAGCAGCACGACAGGGGCCTACGAGCAGTACTTC
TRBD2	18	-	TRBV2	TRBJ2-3	CASSEALPGLAGRDTQYF	TGTGCCAGCAGTGAAGCGCTTCCAGGGCTAGCGGGACGTGATACGCAGTATTTT
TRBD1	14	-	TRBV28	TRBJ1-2	CASSPGGQHYGYTF	TGTGCCAGCAGTCCGGGGGGACAGCACTATGGCTACACCTTC
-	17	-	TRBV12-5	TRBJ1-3	CASGLVVGSNSGNTIYF	TGTGCTAGTGGTTTGGTAGTCGGCAGCAACTCTGGAAACACCATATATTTT
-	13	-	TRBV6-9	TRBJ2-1	CASSSLGPNEQFF	TGTGCCAGCAGTTCCCTGGGGCCCAATGAGCAGTTCTTC
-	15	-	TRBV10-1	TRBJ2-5	CASSSSGAGKETQYF	TGCGCCAGCAGTTCGTCCGGGGCCGGGAAAGAGACCCAGTACTTC
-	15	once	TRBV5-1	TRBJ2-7	CASSLSSADPHEQYF	TGCGCCAGCAGCTTGTCTTCGGCTGACCCCCACGAGCAGTACTTC
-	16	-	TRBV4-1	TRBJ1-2	CASSQDRPVAGYGYTF	TGCGCCAGCAGCCAAGATAGGCCAGTGGCTGGCTATGGCTACACCTTC
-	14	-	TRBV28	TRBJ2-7	CASSRPGVRYEQYF	TGTGCCAGCAGTAGGCCGGGCGTGCGGTACGAGCAGTACTTC
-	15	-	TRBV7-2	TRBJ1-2	CASSPRGVGTYGYTF	TGTGCCAGCAGCCCGCGGGGCGTTGGGACCTATGGCTACACCTTC